Listed below are T cell receptor beta chains from one sample, sequenced in a study of CD8+ T cells in alopecia areata. Assay used: immunoSEQ multiplex PCR; TCRdb lists only in-frame clones, some missing. The table records more than 150,000 clones, approximately 60% of them present only once. Specimen: CD4+ T cells sorted from blood, collected at week 4, from a patient treated with tofacitinib. These receptors were collected from a human donor with alopecia areata. CDR3s include the opening cysteine and the closing phenylalanine or tryptophan. Fields, in order: clone size, CDR3 length, J gene, V gene, CDR3 protein. Rows may omit the clone size; those that give it use once, few, many or a size class.

abundance: -; len: 15; j_gene: TRBJ2-4; v_gene: TRBV4-3; CDR3aa: CASSQVEGTKNIQYF
abundance: -; len: 13; j_gene: TRBJ1-4; v_gene: TRBV30; CDR3aa: CAWSSRMGEKLFF
abundance: -; len: 15; j_gene: TRBJ1-6; v_gene: TRBV10-3; CDR3aa: CAISDRTGNYSPLHF
abundance: -; len: 16; j_gene: TRBJ1-5; v_gene: TRBV5-6; CDR3aa: CASSYWVGASNQPQHF
abundance: -; len: 14; j_gene: TRBJ1-2; v_gene: TRBV6-5; CDR3aa: CASSKGRQSYGYTF
abundance: -; len: 14; j_gene: TRBJ2-7; v_gene: TRBV30; CDR3aa: CAWKEYRATHEQYF
abundance: once; len: 16; j_gene: TRBJ2-6; v_gene: TRBV7-2; CDR3aa: CASSLPGRSGANVLTF
abundance: -; len: 15; j_gene: TRBJ2-1; v_gene: TRBV4-1; CDR3aa: CASSRGLPSHNEQFF
abundance: -; len: 15; j_gene: TRBJ2-3; v_gene: TRBV27; CDR3aa: CASSPRFLLVDTQYF
abundance: -; len: 15; j_gene: TRBJ1-1; v_gene: TRBV30; CDR3aa: CAWSPGGVRGVSAFF
abundance: few; len: 18; j_gene: TRBJ1-6; v_gene: TRBV4-3; CDR3aa: CASSQFHPGGQGDSPLHF
abundance: -; len: 14; j_gene: TRBJ2-1; v_gene: TRBV5-6; CDR3aa: CASSFLRDYNEQFF
abundance: -; len: 14; j_gene: TRBJ1-5; v_gene: TRBV6-5; CDR3aa: CASSYSQGSQPQHF
abundance: few; len: 13; j_gene: TRBJ2-2; v_gene: TRBV29-1; CDR3aa: CSGQGSYTGELFF
abundance: once; len: 15; j_gene: TRBJ2-7; v_gene: TRBV5-1; CDR3aa: CASSSLTGGPYEQYF
abundance: -; len: 15; j_gene: TRBJ2-5; v_gene: TRBV6-5; CDR3aa: CASRELGAGLETQYF
abundance: -; len: 13; j_gene: TRBJ2-1; v_gene: TRBV14; CDR3aa: CASSTEGRDEQFF
abundance: few; len: 14; j_gene: TRBJ2-7; v_gene: TRBV28; CDR3aa: CASIRGAVGGEQYF
abundance: -; len: 14; j_gene: TRBJ2-2; v_gene: TRBV30; CDR3aa: CAWDRAAGTGELFF
abundance: -; len: 14; j_gene: TRBJ1-1; v_gene: TRBV6-5; CDR3aa: CASSYGDHRVEAFF
abundance: -; len: 18; j_gene: TRBJ2-6; v_gene: TRBV30; CDR3aa: CAWSVTRAFGSGANVLTF
abundance: -; len: 14; j_gene: TRBJ2-1; v_gene: TRBV18; CDR3aa: CASSRGSSYNEQFF
abundance: few; len: 13; j_gene: TRBJ1-6; v_gene: TRBV4-1; CDR3aa: CASSQDGNSPLHF
abundance: -; len: 16; j_gene: TRBJ2-3; v_gene: TRBV7-2; CDR3aa: CASSPRTGLHTDTQYF
abundance: -; len: 13; j_gene: TRBJ2-3; v_gene: TRBV5-1; CDR3aa: CASSPGEGDTQYF
abundance: few; len: 16; j_gene: TRBJ1-6; v_gene: TRBV28; CDR3aa: CASRPTGTGLHSPLHF
abundance: -; len: 14; j_gene: TRBJ2-7; v_gene: TRBV6-5; CDR3aa: CASSSLTSPHEQYF
abundance: -; len: 13; j_gene: TRBJ1-6; v_gene: TRBV30; CDR3aa: CAWSGQINSPLHF
abundance: -; len: 13; j_gene: TRBJ1-2; v_gene: TRBV6-1; CDR3aa: CATLGQKGYGYTF
abundance: -; len: 12; j_gene: TRBJ2-5; v_gene: TRBV29-1; CDR3aa: CSGLAGDETQYF
abundance: -; len: 12; j_gene: TRBJ2-5; v_gene: TRBV29-1; CDR3aa: CSEDRPGGTQYF
abundance: -; len: 13; j_gene: TRBJ1-1; v_gene: TRBV10-3; CDR3aa: CAISEGQNTEAFF
abundance: few; len: 16; j_gene: TRBJ2-6; v_gene: TRBV28; CDR3aa: CASSMTGDLRANVLTF
abundance: once; len: 12; j_gene: TRBJ1-6; v_gene: TRBV30; CDR3aa: CAWGQGNSPLHF
abundance: -; len: 12; j_gene: TRBJ2-7; v_gene: TRBV30; CDR3aa: CAWSEGLYEQYF
abundance: once; len: 16; j_gene: TRBJ2-5; v_gene: TRBV5-1; CDR3aa: CASSVDPRGEQETQYF
abundance: few; len: 15; j_gene: TRBJ2-1; v_gene: TRBV5-1; CDR3aa: CASSISGGRLNEQFF
abundance: -; len: 14; j_gene: TRBJ2-6; v_gene: TRBV30; CDR3aa: CAWSPDPGANVLTF
abundance: -; len: 17; j_gene: TRBJ2-2; v_gene: TRBV4-3; CDR3aa: CASSQDPPGTRTGELFF
abundance: -; len: 13; j_gene: TRBJ2-5; v_gene: TRBV4-1; CDR3aa: CASSTGFLETQYF
abundance: -; len: 13; j_gene: TRBJ1-1; v_gene: TRBV23-1; CDR3aa: CASRLSMDTEAFF